This TCR beta chain was sequenced during a study of CD8+CD57+ T cells in acquired aplastic anemia. Study-level background: Healthy donor sequencing depth: some 10 million CD4+, under 14 million CD8+ reads. Notes on the study in general: CD8+ Simpson's diversity showed no significant patient-control difference.

Researchers used genomic DNA as the template to profile TCR beta VDJ and CDR3. In TCRdb, the reads were re-called with MiXCR into one record per CDR3 protein. The sample consists of about 170,000 distinct CDR3 sequences, 60% to 70% of them appearing once. This clonotype was seen only a few times. Its antigen is not known. The specimen sequenced was sorted CD4+, CD8+, or CD8+CD57+ T cells (not recorded which) from PBMCs. The receptor was isolated from a human donor in good health.

In nucleotides, the CDR3 is TGTGCCAGCAAAAAGGGGACAGGAGCATCACCCCTCCACTTT. This sequence encodes CASKKGTGASPLHF. The genes are TRBV2 and TRBJ1-6, with 8 nucleotides matching TRBD1. J gave up 10 bases and V 7 bases, and 9 bases lay outside the gene matches. Germline CDR1 SNHLY, CDR2 FYNNEI. The CDR3 covers 14 residues.